These T cell receptor beta chains were read from a single sample in a study of cytomegalovirus exposure and HLA in healthy donors. TCRdb keeps only in-frame clones here, not all; method: immunoSEQ multiplex PCR. The table records 300,000 to 450,000 clones, 80% to 90% of them present only once. Sequenced: PBMCs. These receptors were obtained from a woman aged 18-30 years in good health and CMV-seronegative. Both conserved end residues are part of each CDR3. Fields, in order: J gene, clone size, V gene, CDR3 protein. Some rows mark clone size as missing; the rest say once, few, many or name a class of expanded clone.

TRBJ1-1,.,TRBV13,CASSLLQGNTEAFF
TRBJ2-5,.,TRBV5-1,CASSLGGHKETQYF
TRBJ2-1,.,TRBV7-2,CASSLKRSYNEQFF
TRBJ2-7,.,TRBV18,CASSPHPPSTGPYEQYF
TRBJ1-5,.,TRBV28,CALGGVRQPQHF
TRBJ2-5,.,TRBV6-5,CASTTGGEETQYF
TRBJ2-2,.,TRBV27,CASSEEIAGELFF
TRBJ1-1,.,TRBV5-1,CASSLGHSSSGITEAFF
TRBJ2-7,.,TRBV6-1,CASSKGFYEQYF
TRBJ1-2,.,TRBV6-5,CASSFNDRGNGYTF
TRBJ2-1,once,TRBV9,CASSVGIAGGWYEQFF
TRBJ1-2,.,TRBV2,CASNGARAADYGYTF
TRBJ2-7,once,TRBV13,CASSLLAGGAYEQYF
TRBJ2-1,.,TRBV19,CASSIEPRGYNEQFF
TRBJ2-3,.,TRBV11-2,CASRRLAGALTDTQYF
TRBJ1-1,.,TRBV28,CASSLVEAPNTEAFF